This T cell receptor beta chain was found in a study of PD-1 blockade in classical Hodgkin lymphoma. Study information: Patients in the cohort were put on intravenous nivolumab, 3 mg/kg every 2 weeks.

Points from the study as a whole: Patients newly diagnosed and complete responders had comparable baseline diversity. While CD8+ TCR diversity did not rise significantly by C4D1, CD4+ TCR diversity did.

CDR1 and CDR2 from the germline V gene are MNHNY and SVGAGI (reference sequence). Trimming cost V 7 bases and J 5 bases; bases outside gene matches: 7. The CDR3 spans 13 residues. The table came from immunoSEQ multiplex PCR; TCRdb's copy has only in-frame clones and leaves some out. Here the sample spans 55,000 to 80,000 clones, more than 85% being singletons. No patient escaped relapse after autologous stem cell transplantation, and brentuximab vedotin exposure varied. Best responses fell into complete response, partial response or progressive disease. With respect to this clone: Its antigen remains unidentified.

The source is a human donor with classical Hodgkin lymphoma. Sequences were derived from peripheral blood mononuclear cells (PBMCs), sampled at baseline. The chain recombines TRBV6-6 with TRBJ2-5; 7 positions agree with TRBD1. CDR3 in DNA: TGTGCCAGCACCTTACAGGGGTCCGAGACCCAGTACTTC. This sequence encodes CASTLQGSETQYF.